Listed here are 27 T cell receptor beta chains from one sample, sequenced in a study of Ad26.COV2.S vaccination and SARS-CoV-2 variants. Profiling relied on immunoSEQ multiplex PCR, and the TCRdb table lists in-frame clones only, not all of them. Of 380,000 or so clones listed, about 89% are singletons. As to treatment: roughly 20 received Ad26.COV2.S at low or high dose, single or two shots; about 5 received placebo; per-sample allocation not given. Samples came from day 63 after the first vaccine or placebo injection. This material consisted of peripheral blood, taken in a trial of Ad26.COV2.S vaccine versus placebo. All receptors derive from a person between 18 and 65 years old who received the Ad26.COV2.S COVID-19 vaccine or a placebo.

The rearrangement joins TRBV28 to TRBJ1-1; a weak D match, TRBD1 (5 bases). V lost 3 bases to trimming and J lost 4 bases, with 15 bases between them. The germline V gene encodes CDR1 MDHEN and CDR2 SYDVKM. The CDR3 covers 15 residues. CDR3 nucleotide sequence: TGTGCCAGCAGTTTCCCGGGGGAACGCGGCACTGAAGCTTTCTTT. Translated: CASSFPGERGTEAFF.

This rearrangement joins TRBV19 to TRBJ2-5, with 9 positions matching TRBD1. The germline V gene has CDR1 LNHDA and CDR2 SQIVND (reference sequence). This CDR3 comprises 15 residues. The V and J ends lost 6 bases and 1 base, in that order; junction bases with no gene match: 6. CDR3 nucleotides: TGTGCCAGTAGGGAACAGGGGGCGCCCCAAGAGACCCAGTACTTC. Translating gives CASREQGAPQETQYF.

Here the CDR3 reads CASSGLAGARATNEQFF. DNA for the CDR3: TGTGCCAGCAGCGGCCTAGCGGGAGCGAGGGCCACCAATGAGCAGTTCTTC. The chain employs TRBV9 and TRBJ2-1; TRBD2 matches at 10 bases. CDR3 size: 17 residues. Germline V gene sequence: CDR1 SGDLS, CDR2 YYNGEE. V lost 3 bases, J lost 6 bases, and 12 bases stayed unmatched.

The chain joins TRBV7-8 to TRBJ2-1, with a possible D match to TRBD2 (6 bases). Germline assignment: CDR1 SGHVS and CDR2 FQNEAQ. Trimming cost V 5 bases and J 0 bases, with 8 bases left between them. There are 14 residues in the CDR3. The CDR3 sequence is CASSPSDSYNEQFF. CDR3 DNA: TGTGCCAGCAGCCCTAGCGACTCCTACAATGAGCAGTTCTTC.

There are a few counts of this clone. CDR3 DNA: TGTGCCAGCAGCCCAGGGTTCAATGAGCAGTTCTTC. Translating gives CASSPGFNEQFF. This chain links TRBV5-6 with TRBJ2-1; possible D gene TRBD1, 5 bases. CDR3 length equals 12 residues. The germline V gene has CDR1 SGHDT and CDR2 YYEEEE. V was clipped by 4 bases and J by 6 bases, with 8 bases between them. Complete variable domain (other parts from reference TRBV5-6 and TRBJ2-1): DAGVTQSPTHLIKTRGQQVTLRCSPKSGHDTVSWYQQALGQGPQFIFQYYEEEERQRGNFPDRFSGHQFPNYSSELNVNALLLGDSALYLCASSPGFNEQFFGPGTRLTVL.

This clone was recorded only once. The chain links TRBV19 to TRBJ2-1; 12 nucleotides line up with TRBD2. The CDR3 spans 14 residues. The germline CDR1 and CDR2 sequences are LNHDA and SQIVND (reference sequence). The V and J ends lost 6 bases and 8 bases, in that order; junction bases with no gene match: 5. The CDR3 here is CASSTTSGSHEQFF. Here the CDR3 DNA reads TGTGCCAGTAGCACGACTAGCGGGAGCCATGAGCAGTTCTTC.

The J gene is TRBJ2-2, the V gene TRBV2; 7 bases are shared with TRBD1. Trimming removed 1 base from V and 1 base from J; junction bases left unmatched: 0. Per germline, CDR1 SNHLY and CDR2 FYNNEI. The CDR3 sequence is 15 residues long. CDR3 sequence reads: CASSEDRGNTGELFF. The CDR3 nucleotides are TGTGCCAGCAGTGAAGACAGGGGGAACACCGGGGAGCTGTTTTTT.

V is TRBV11-2 and J is TRBJ2-1; TRBD2 aligns across 10 bases. This CDR3 is 17 amino acids long. Germline-derived CDR1 and CDR2 are SGHAT and FQNNGV. V lost 1 base to trimming and J lost 7 bases; unmatched junction nucleotides: 10. The CDR3 bases are TGTGCCAGCAGCTTAGCCCTAGCGGGAGTGGTGAGAAATGAGCAGTTCTTC. It translates to CASSLALAGVVRNEQFF.

The rearrangement uses TRBV4-2 and TRBJ2-7; D gene uncertain. The CDR3 is 15 residues long. In germline, CDR1 is LGHNA, CDR2 YNFKEQ. V was cut by 0 bases and J by 3 bases, with 12 bases left in between. The CDR3 DNA reads as TGTGCCAGCAGCCAAGATCTGGCTAGTCGCTACGAGCAGTACTTC. It translates to CASSQDLASRYEQYF.

In this sample, this clone turned up once. The rearrangement uses TRBV6-2 or TRBV6-3 and TRBJ1-2; D unresolved. V was pared by 2 bases and J by 1 base, with 17 bases between. The germline CDR1 and CDR2 sequences are MNHEY and SVGEGT. The CDR3 has 17 residues. The CDR3 sequence is CASSYPLPGFGNYGYTF. The CDR3 region has the DNA TGTGCCAGCAGTTACCCCCTGCCGGGGTTCGGTAACTATGGCTACACCTTC.

The chain combines TRBV19 with TRBJ1-4, with unresolved D. Germline V CDR1 and CDR2: LNHDA, SQIVND (reference sequence). The CDR3 is made up of 13 amino acids. The V end was cut by 7 bases, the J end by 5 bases, with 11 bases between. In DNA form, the CDR3 reads TGTGCCAGTAATCCACGGAGGAATGAAAAACTGTTTTTT. It specifies CASNPRRNEKLFF.

This rearrangement joins TRBV21-1 to TRBJ2-7; the DNA was not used to check the table's D call, TRBD1. TRBV21-1 is designated a pseudogene. This CDR3 contains 15 residues. CDR3 nucleotides: TGTGCCAGCAGCAAATCCACAGGGAGAGCCTACGAGCAGTACTTC. This sequence encodes CASSKSTGRAYEQYF.

This clone was recorded a few times. This sequence joins TRBV5-1 and TRBJ2-2; 9 bases are a match to TRBD2. The CDR3 is 16 residues long. Looked up from germline, CDR1 is SGHRS and CDR2 is YFSETQ. Trimming at V came to 4 bases and at J to 4 bases, leaving 8 bases not matched to a gene. The CDR3 nucleotides read TGCGCCAGCAGCCCTATAGCGGGAGTGGCCACCGGGGAGCTGTTTTTT. This translates into CASSPIAGVATGELFF. The whole variable domain, remainder taken from reference TRBV5-1 and TRBJ2-2, is KAGVTQTPRYLIKTRGQQVTLSCSPISGHRSVSWYQQTPGQGLQFLFEYFSETQRNKGNFPGRFSGRQFSNSRSEMNVSTLELGDSALYLCASSPIAGVATGELFFGEGSRLTVL.

This rearrangement joins TRBV5-6 to TRBJ1-6; the D gene is possibly TRBD1 (5 bases). Per the germline V gene, CDR1 is SGHDT and CDR2 is YYEEEE. V lost 0 bases to trimming and J lost 2 bases, with 9 bases between them. The CDR3 is 16 residues long. For the CDR3, the DNA is TGTGCCAGCAGCTTGGCGGTAGGGGCCTATAATTCACCCCTCCACTTT. It specifies CASSLAVGAYNSPLHF.

With regard to this clone: One end of the junction is discordant with germline, which a read error may explain. This sequence joins TRBV27 and TRBJ2-1; D may be TRBD2 (6 bases). The CDR3 sequence is 21 residues long. CDR1 and CDR2 from the germline V gene are MNHEY and SMNVEV (reference sequence). The CDR3 nucleotides are TGTGCCAGCAGATTATCCCCCCGGGGGACTGGGGTATTAAGCTCCTACAATGAGCAGTTCTTC. Translating it yields CASRLSPRGTGVLSSYNEQFF.

The rearrangement uses TRBV28 and TRBJ2-1; 14 positions agree with TRBD2. Germline V gives CDR1 MDHEN, CDR2 SYDVKM. This CDR3 has 16 residues. The junction had 4 bases not matched to a gene; V was cut back by 6 bases and J by 3 bases. The CDR3 DNA reads TGTGCCAGCAGGGGGACTAGCGGGAGTAACTACAATGAGCAGTTCTTC. This codes for CASRGTSGSNYNEQFF.

This clone was seen only a few times. The chain links TRBV24-1 to TRBJ1-2; 7 positions agree with TRBD1. The CDR3 runs to 13 residues. CDR1 is KGHDR, CDR2 SFDVKD, per germline. Trimming removed 6 bases from V and 4 bases from J; junction bases left unmatched: 4. The CDR3 DNA is TGTGCCACCAGTAAGACAGGGACCTATGGCTACACCTTC. Translation gives CATSKTGTYGYTF.

The sample holds a few counts of this clone. This sequence joins TRBV2 and TRBJ1-4; TRBD1 is a possible D gene (5 bases). Germline CDR1 is SNHLY and CDR2 is FYNNEI. Trimming cost V 3 bases and J 10 bases, with 18 bases left between them. The CDR3 is 15 residues long. CDR3 DNA: TGTGCCAGCAGTGATCGGGGCCAGGTCTTCGGAAAACTGTTTTTT. It translates to CASSDRGQVFGKLFF.

The V gene is TRBV7-2, the J gene TRBJ2-7; D gene unclear. Germline CDR1 SGHTA, CDR2 FQGNSA. This CDR3 comprises 12 residues. V was clipped by 4 bases and J by 11 bases, with 15 bases between them. The CDR3 loop is CASSSTQNAEYF. The CDR3 coding sequence is TGTGCCAGCAGCTCGACACAAAACGCGGAGTACTTC.

V and J are TRBV2 and TRBJ1-1; TRBD1 might be the D (6 bases). CDR1 and CDR2 from the germline V gene are SNHLY and FYNNEI. Between the trimmed V and J ends, which lost 5 bases and 0 bases, there was a span of 10 bases. This CDR3 has 14 amino acids. The CDR3 nucleotides are TGTGCCAGCAGTCTGGACAGCTTGAACACTGAAGCTTTCTTT. This gives the protein CASSLDSLNTEAFF.

The chain links TRBV28 to TRBJ2-3, with D perhaps TRBD1 (5 bases). The CDR3 contains 14 residues. V was shortened by 5 bases and J by 2 bases, with 11 bases between the two germline ends. Germline-derived CDR1 and CDR2 are MDHEN and SYDVKM. CDR3: CASSPGHYTDTQYF. The CDR3 nucleotides are TGTGCCAGCAGTCCCGGACACTACACAGATACGCAGTATTTT. Full variable domain (outside the CDR3, taken from reference TRBV28 and TRBJ2-3): DVKVTQSSRYLVKRTGEKVFLECVQDMDHENMFWYRQDPGLGLRLIYFSYDVKMKEKGDIPEGYSVSREKKERFSLILESASTNQTSMYLCASSPGHYTDTQYFGPGTRLTVL.

The chain combines TRBV12-3 or TRBV12-4 with TRBJ2-1, with 8 positions matching TRBD2. V trimming: 2 bases; J trimming: 8 bases; junction bases outside the gene matches: 2. The CDR3 sequence is 13 residues long. The CDR3 region has the DNA TGTGCCAGCAGTTTAAACGGGAGGGATGAGCAGTTCTTC. Translated, it gives CASSLNGRDEQFF.

The chain's CDR3 is CASSRLNEQYF. The CDR3 DNA reads as TGTGCCAGCAGTCGACTAAACGAGCAGTACTTC. The chain carries TRBV6-5 and TRBJ2-7; D perhaps matches TRBD2 (5 bases). V dropped 5 bases and J dropped 5 bases, with 7 bases sitting between them. The CDR3 covers 11 residues. In germline, CDR1 is MNHEY, CDR2 SVGAGI.

Only one count was recorded for this clone. This rearrangement joins TRBV9 to TRBJ2-7; TRBD1 aligns across 8 bases. Trimming at V came to 4 bases and at J to 4 bases, leaving 7 bases not matched to a gene. This CDR3 has 14 amino acids. Germline lookup yields CDR1 SGDLS and CDR2 YYNGEE. CDR3 DNA: TGTGCCAGCAGCCCCCGACAGGGGCAATACGAGCAGTACTTC. It yields the protein CASSPRQGQYEQYF.

This clone was found once. The rearrangement joins TRBV11-2 to TRBJ2-3; D ambiguous. The CDR3 runs to 15 residues. V gave up 0 bases and J gave up 2 bases, with 9 bases separating them. Looked up from germline, CDR1 is SGHAT and CDR2 is FQNNGV. The CDR3: CASSLEGRITDTQYF. CDR3 nucleotides: TGTGCCAGCAGCTTAGAAGGCAGAATCACAGATACGCAGTATTTT.

V is TRBV2 and J is TRBJ1-5, with D maybe TRBD1 (6 bases). Germline V gene sequence: CDR1 SNHLY, CDR2 FYNNEI. The CDR3 runs to 13 residues. V was cut by 5 bases and J by 7 bases, with 12 bases left in between. This CDR3 reads CASSMQGYQPQHF. In DNA, the CDR3 is TGTGCCAGCAGTATGCAGGGGTACCAGCCCCAGCATTTT.

The V and J genes are TRBV3-1 (or the pseudogene TRBV3-2) and TRBJ2-3, with unresolved D. Germline V gene lookup returns CDR1 LGHDT and CDR2 YNNKEL (reference sequence). The V end lost 1 base, the J end lost 2 bases, and 4 bases lay between the germline ends. This CDR3 has 13 amino acids. The CDR3: CASSQVPTDTQYF. The CDR3 bases are TGTGCCAGCAGCCAAGTGCCCACAGATACGCAGTATTTT.